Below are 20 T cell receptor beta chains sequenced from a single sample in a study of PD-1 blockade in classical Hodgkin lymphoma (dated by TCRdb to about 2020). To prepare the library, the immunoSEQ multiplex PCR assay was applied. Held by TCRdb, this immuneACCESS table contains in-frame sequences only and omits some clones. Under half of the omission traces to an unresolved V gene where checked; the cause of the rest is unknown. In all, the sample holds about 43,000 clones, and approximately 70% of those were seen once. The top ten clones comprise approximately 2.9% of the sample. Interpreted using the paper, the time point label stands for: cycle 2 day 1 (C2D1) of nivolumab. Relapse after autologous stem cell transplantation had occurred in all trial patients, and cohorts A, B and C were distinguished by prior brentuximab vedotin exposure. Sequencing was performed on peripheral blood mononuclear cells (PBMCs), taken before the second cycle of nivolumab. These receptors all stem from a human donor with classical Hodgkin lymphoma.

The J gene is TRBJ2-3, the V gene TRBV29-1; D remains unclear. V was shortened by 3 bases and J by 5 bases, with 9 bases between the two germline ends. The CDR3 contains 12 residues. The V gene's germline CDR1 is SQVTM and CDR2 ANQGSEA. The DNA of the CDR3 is TGCAGCGTTGATGGGATTCAAGATACGCAGTATTTT. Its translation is CSVDGIQDTQYF.

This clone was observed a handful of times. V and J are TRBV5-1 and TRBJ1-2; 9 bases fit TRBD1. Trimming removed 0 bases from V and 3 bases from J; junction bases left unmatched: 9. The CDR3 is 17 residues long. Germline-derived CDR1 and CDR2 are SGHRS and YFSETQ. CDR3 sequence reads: CASSLVRDRGKDYGYTF. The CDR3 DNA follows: TGCGCCAGCAGCTTGGTCCGCGACAGGGGGAAGGACTATGGCTACACCTTC.

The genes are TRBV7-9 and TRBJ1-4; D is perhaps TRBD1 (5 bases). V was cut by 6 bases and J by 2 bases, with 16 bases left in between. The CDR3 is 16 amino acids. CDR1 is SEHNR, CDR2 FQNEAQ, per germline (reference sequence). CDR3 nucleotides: TGTGCCAGCAGTACCCGACGGGGGAGGACTAATGAAAAACTGTTTTTT. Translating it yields CASSTRRGRTNEKLFF.

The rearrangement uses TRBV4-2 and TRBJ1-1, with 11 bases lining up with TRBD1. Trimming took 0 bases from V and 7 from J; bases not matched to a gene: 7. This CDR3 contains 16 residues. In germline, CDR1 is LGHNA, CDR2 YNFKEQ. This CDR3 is CASSQDRTGGVSEAFF. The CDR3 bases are TGTGCCAGCAGCCAAGACCGGACAGGGGGCGTGAGTGAAGCTTTCTTT.

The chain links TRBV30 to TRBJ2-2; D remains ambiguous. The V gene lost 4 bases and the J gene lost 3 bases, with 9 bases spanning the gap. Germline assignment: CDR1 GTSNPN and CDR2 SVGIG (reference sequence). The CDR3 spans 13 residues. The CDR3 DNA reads TGTGCCTGGAATTTTGGGTACACCGGGGAGCTGTTTTTT. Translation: CAWNFGYTGELFF.

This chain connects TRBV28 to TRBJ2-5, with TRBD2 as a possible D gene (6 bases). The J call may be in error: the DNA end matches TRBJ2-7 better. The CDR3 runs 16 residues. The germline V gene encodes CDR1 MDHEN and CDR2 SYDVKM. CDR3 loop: CASSLGLDRELDEQYF. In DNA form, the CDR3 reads TGTGCCAGCAGTTTAGGCCTCGATCGGGAGCTCGACGAGCAGTACTTC.

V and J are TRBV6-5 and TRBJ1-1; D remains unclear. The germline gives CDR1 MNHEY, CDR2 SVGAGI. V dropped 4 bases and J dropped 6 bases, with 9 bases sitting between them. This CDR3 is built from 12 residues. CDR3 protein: CASSSLGSEAFF. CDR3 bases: TGTGCCAGCAGTTCTTTAGGCTCTGAAGCTTTCTTT.

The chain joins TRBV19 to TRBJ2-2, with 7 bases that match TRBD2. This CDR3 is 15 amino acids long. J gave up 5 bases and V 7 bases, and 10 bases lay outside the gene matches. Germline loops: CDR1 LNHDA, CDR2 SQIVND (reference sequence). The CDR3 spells CASMRREGLTGELFF. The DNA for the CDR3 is TGTGCCAGTATGAGGAGGGAGGGCCTAACCGGGGAGCTGTTTTTT.

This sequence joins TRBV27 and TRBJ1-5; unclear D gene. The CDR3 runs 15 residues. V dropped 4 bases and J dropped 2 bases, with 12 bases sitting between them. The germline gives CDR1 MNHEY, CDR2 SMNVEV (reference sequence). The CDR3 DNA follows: TGTGCCAGCAGTTGGACCGGGTTAGGCAATCAGCCCCAGCATTTT. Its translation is CASSWTGLGNQPQHF.

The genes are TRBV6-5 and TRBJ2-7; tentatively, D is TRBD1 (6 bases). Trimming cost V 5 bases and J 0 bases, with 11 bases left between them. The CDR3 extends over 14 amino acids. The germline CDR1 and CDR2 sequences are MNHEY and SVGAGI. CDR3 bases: TGTGCCAGCAGTGGAGACAGGATCTCCTACGAGCAGTACTTC. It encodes CASSGDRISYEQYF.

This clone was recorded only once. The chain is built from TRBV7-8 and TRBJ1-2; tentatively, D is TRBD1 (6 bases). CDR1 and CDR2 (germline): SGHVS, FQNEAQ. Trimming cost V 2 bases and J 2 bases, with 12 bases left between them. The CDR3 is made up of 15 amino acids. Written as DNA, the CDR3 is TGTGCCAGCAGCTTACCGGGGGCAGGGAACTATGGCTACACCTTC. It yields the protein CASSLPGAGNYGYTF.

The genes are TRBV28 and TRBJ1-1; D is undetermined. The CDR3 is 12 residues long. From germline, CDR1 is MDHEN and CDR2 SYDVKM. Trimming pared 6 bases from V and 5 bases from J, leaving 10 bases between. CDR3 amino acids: CASSLLQTEAFF. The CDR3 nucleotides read TGTGCCAGCAGCCTGTTGCAGACTGAAGCTTTCTTT.

The CDR3 sequence is CASGAGAGETQYF. The CDR3 bases are TGTGCCAGCGGGGCGGGGGCCGGGGAGACCCAGTACTTC. V gene TRBV5-4 combines with J gene TRBJ2-5; TRBD2 is a possible D gene (7 bases). Germline CDR1 reads SGHNT; CDR2 reads YYREEE (reference sequence). The CDR3 runs to 13 residues. Trimming stripped 7 bases from V and 5 bases from J, with 15 bases between. Looking up the rest from reference TRBV5-4 and TRBJ2-5 gives the full variable domain: ETGVTQSPTHLIKTRGQQVTLRCSSQSGHNTVSWYQQALGQGPQFIFQYYREEENGRGNFPPRFSGLQFPNYSSELNVNALELDDSALYLCASGAGAGETQYFGPGTRLLVL.

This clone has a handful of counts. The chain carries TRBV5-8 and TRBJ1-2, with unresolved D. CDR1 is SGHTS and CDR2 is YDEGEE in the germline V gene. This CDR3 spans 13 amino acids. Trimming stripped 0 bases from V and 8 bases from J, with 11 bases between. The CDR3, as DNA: TGTGCCAGCAGCTTGGATGCGGGCAGGGGCTACACCTTC. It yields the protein CASSLDAGRGYTF.

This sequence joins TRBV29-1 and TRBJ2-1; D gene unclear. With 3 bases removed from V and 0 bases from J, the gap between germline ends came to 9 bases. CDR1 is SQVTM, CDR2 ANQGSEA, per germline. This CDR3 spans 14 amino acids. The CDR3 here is CSVDGPTSYNEQFF. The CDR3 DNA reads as TGCAGCGTTGACGGGCCTACCTCCTACAATGAGCAGTTCTTC.

The CDR3 reads CASSLSATGDGNTIYF. Written as DNA, the CDR3 is TGTGCCAGCAGTTTATCCGCAACAGGGGACGGAAACACCATATATTTT. The V and J genes are TRBV27 and TRBJ1-3, with TRBD1 matching 7 bases. Germline lookup yields CDR1 MNHEY and CDR2 SMNVEV (reference sequence). There are 16 residues in the CDR3. V lost 0 bases to trimming and J lost 4 bases; unmatched junction nucleotides: 6.

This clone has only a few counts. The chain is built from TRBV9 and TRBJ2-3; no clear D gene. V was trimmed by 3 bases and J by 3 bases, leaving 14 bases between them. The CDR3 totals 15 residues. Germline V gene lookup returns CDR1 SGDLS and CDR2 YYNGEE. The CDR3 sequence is CASSEGGRPTDTQYF. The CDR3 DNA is TGTGCCAGCAGCGAAGGTGGAAGGCCAACAGATACGCAGTATTTT.

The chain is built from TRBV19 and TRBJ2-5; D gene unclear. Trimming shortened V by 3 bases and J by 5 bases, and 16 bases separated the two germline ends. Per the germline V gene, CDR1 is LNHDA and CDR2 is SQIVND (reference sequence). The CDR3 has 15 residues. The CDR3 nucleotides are TGTGCCAGTAGTATTTCTGCCACTTCGTGGGAGACCCAGTACTTC. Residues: CASSISATSWETQYF.

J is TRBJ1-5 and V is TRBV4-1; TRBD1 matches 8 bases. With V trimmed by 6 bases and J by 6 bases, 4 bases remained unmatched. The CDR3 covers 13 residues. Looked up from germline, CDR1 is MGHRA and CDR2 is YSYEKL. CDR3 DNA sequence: TGCGCCAGCAGTCCAGGGGGCCTTCAGCCCCAGCATTTT. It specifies CASSPGGLQPQHF.

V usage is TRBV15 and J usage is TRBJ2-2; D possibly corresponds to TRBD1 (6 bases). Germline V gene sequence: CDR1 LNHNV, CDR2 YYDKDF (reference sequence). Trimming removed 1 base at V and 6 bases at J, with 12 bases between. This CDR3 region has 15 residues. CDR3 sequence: CATSRVRDNPGELFF. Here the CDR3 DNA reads TGTGCCACCAGCAGAGTGAGGGACAACCCCGGGGAGCTGTTTTTT.